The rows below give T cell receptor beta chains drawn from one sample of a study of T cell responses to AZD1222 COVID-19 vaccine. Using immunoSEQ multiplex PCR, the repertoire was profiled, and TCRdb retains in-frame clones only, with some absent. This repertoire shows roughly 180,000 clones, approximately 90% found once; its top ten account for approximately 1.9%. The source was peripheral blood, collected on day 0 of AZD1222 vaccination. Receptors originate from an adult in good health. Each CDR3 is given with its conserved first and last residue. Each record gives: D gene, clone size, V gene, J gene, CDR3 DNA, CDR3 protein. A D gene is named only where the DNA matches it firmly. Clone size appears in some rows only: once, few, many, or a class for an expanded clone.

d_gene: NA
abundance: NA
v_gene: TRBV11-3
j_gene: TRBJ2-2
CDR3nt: TGTGCCAGCAGCCTTAAGAACACCGGGGAGCTGTTTTTT
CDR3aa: CASSLKNTGELFF

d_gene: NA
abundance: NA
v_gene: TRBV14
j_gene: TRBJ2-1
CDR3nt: TGTGCCAGCAGCCAAGAGTGGCTAGTCGGCAATGAGCAGTTCTTC
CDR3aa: CASSQEWLVGNEQFF

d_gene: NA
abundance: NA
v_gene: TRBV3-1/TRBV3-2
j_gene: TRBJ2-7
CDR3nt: TGTGCCAGCGCCAATCACTACGAGCAGTACTTC
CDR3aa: CASANHYEQYF

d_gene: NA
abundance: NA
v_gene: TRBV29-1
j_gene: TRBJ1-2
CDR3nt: TGCAGCGCCGGAACAGGGAACCGTGGCTACACCTTC
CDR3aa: CSAGTGNRGYTF

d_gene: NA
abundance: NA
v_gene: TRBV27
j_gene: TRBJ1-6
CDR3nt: TGTGCCAGCAGCTACTACGGGGATTCACCCCTCCACTTT
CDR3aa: CASSYYGDSPLHF

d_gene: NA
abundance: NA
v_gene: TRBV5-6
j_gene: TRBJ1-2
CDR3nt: TGTGCCAGCAGCTTGGCCCGGCGGGATAACTATGGCTACACCTTC
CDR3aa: CASSLARRDNYGYTF

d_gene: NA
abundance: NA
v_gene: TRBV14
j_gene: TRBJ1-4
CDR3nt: TGTGCCAGCAGCCGCGCGAAGTTAGGACAGCGAATTAATGAAAAACTGTTTTTT
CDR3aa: CASSRAKLGQRINEKLFF

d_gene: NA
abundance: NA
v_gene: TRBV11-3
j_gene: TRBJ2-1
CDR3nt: TGTGCCAGCAGCCGAGACCATTTGGGGGGGCTCGGGAATGAGCAGTTCTTC
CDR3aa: CASSRDHLGGLGNEQFF

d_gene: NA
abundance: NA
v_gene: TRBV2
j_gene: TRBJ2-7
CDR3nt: TGTGCCAGCAGTGAAGCCTTGGCTAGTGGCGAGCAGTACTTC
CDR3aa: CASSEALASGEQYF

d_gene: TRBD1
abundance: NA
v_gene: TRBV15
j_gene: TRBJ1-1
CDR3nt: TGTGCCACCAGCAGAGCCGGGACAGCTGAAGCTTTCTTT
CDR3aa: CATSRAGTAEAFF

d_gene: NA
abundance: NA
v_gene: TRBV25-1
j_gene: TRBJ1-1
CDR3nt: TGTGCCAGCAGCACAAACCAGAACACTGAAGCTTTCTTT
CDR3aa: CASSTNQNTEAFF

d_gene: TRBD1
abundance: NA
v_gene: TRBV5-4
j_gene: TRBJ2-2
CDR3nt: TGTGCCAGCAGCCCAAAACAGGGGACGTCCGGGGAGCTGTTTTTT
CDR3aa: CASSPKQGTSGELFF

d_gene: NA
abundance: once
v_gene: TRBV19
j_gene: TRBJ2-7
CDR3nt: TGTGCCAGTAGTCTCTCGACCTACTCCTACGAGCAGTACTTC
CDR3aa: CASSLSTYSYEQYF

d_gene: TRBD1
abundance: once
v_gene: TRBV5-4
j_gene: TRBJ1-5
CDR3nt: TGTGCCAGCAGCTGGACAGGGGGCCAGAGCAATCAGCCCCAGCATTTT
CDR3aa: CASSWTGGQSNQPQHF

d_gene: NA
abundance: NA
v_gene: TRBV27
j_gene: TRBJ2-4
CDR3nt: TGTGCCAGCAGCGTACGGGGGGCCAAAAACATTCAGTACTTC
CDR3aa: CASSVRGAKNIQYF

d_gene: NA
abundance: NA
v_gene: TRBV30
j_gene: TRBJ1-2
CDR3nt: TGTGCCTTACAGGGAGACTATGGCTACACCTTC
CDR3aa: CALQGDYGYTF

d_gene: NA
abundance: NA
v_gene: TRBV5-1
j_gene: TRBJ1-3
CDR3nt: TGCGCCAGCAGCTTATCGATCGGCTCTGGAAACACCATATATTTT
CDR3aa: CASSLSIGSGNTIYF

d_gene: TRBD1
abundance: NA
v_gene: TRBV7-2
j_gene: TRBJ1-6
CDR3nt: TGTGCCAGCAGCTTATCAGGGACAGATTCACCCCTCCACTTT
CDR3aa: CASSLSGTDSPLHF

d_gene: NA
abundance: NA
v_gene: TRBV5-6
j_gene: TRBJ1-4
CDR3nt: TGTGCCAGCAGCTTTTCCATTTTAAAGGGGGTGGGAGCTGAAAAACTGTTTTTT
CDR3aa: CASSFSILKGVGAEKLFF

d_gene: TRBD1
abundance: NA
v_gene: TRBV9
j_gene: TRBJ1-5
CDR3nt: TGTGCCAGCAGCAGACAGGGTCTTAATCAGCCCCAGCATTTT
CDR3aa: CASSRQGLNQPQHF

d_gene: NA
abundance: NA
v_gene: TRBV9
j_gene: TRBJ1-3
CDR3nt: TGTGCCAGCAGCGTTCGCTCTGCGGGAAACACCATATATTTT
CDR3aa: CASSVRSAGNTIYF

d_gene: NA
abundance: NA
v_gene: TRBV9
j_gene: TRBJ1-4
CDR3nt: TGTGCCAGCAGCTCTACTATGTCCGGTGAAAAACTGTTTTTT
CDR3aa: CASSSTMSGEKLFF

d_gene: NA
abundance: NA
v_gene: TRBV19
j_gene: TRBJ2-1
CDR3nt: TGTGCCAGTACTAGAGACGGGAGTAGCATCGATGAGCAGTTCTTC
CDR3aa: CASTRDGSSIDEQFF

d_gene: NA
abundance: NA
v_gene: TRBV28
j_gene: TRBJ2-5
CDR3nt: TGTGCCAGCAGCTTTATACGGCAGCAAGAGACCCAGTACTTC
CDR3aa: CASSFIRQQETQYF

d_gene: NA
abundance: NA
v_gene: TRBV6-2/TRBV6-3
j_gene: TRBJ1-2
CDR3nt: TGTGCCAGCAGTTATCCTGGGGGCGCAGATGGCTACACCTTC
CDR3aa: CASSYPGGADGYTF

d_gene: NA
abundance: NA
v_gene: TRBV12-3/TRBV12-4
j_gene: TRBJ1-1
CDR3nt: TGTGCCAGCACCCATGGGGGGAAGGTGAGGGCTTTCTTT
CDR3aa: CASTHGGKVRAFF

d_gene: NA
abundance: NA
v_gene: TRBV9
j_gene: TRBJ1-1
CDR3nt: TGTGCCAGCAGCGTAGCTGAGGACCCTATGAACACTGAAGCTTTCTTT
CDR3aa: CASSVAEDPMNTEAFF

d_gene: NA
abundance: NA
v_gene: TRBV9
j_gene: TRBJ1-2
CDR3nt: TGTGCCAGCAGCGGGGGGGAGAACTCGCGATATGGCTACACCTTC
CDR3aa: CASSGGENSRYGYTF

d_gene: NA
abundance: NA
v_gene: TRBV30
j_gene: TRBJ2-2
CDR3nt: TGTGCCTGGGTAGCCTATGAGGGTCGGGGCACCGGGGAGCTGTTTTTT
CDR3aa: CAWVAYEGRGTGELFF

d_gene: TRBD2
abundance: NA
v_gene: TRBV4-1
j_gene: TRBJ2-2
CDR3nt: TGCGCCAGCAGCCCCACCGTGGGGGGGGTTGATAGCACCGGGGAGCTGTTTTTT
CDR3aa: CASSPTVGGVDSTGELFF

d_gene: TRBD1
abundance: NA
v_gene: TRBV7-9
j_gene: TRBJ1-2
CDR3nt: TGTGCCAGCAGCTCACACCGGGACAGCAACTATGGCTACACCTTC
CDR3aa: CASSSHRDSNYGYTF

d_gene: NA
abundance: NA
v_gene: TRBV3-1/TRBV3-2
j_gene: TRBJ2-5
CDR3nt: TGTGCCAGCAGCCAAGGGGGGCGGGGATGGCAAGAGACCCAGTACTTC
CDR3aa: CASSQGGRGWQETQYF

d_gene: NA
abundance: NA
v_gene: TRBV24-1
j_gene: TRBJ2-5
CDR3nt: TGTGCCACCAGTGATTTAGGATCGGCAGGGAGAGAAGAGACCCAGTACTTC
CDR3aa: CATSDLGSAGREETQYF

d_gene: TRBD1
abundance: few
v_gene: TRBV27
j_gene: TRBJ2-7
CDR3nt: TGTGCCAGCTCCCTGGACAGGCACTCCTACGAGCAGTACTTC
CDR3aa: CASSLDRHSYEQYF

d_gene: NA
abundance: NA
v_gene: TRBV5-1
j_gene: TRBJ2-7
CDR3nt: TGCGCCAGCAGCCCGGACTCCGACAGATCCTACGAGCAGTACTTC
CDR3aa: CASSPDSDRSYEQYF

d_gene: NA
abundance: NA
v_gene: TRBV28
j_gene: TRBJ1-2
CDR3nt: TGTGCCAGCACCCCCGGTGTAGGGCAGGTCAGGGGCTACACCTTC
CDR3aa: CASTPGVGQVRGYTF

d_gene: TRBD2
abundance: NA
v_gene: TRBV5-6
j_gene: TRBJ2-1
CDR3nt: TGTGCCAGCAGCTGGGGACTAGCGGACTACAATGAGCAGTTCTTC
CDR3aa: CASSWGLADYNEQFF

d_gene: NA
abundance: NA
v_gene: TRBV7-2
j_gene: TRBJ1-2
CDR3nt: TGTGCCAGCAGCTTAAGGATCCAGGGGAACTATGGCTACACCTTC
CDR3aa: CASSLRIQGNYGYTF

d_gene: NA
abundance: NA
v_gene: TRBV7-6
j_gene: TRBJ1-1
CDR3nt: TGTGCCAGCAGCTTAGACTCGCCCATGAACACTGAAGCTTTCTTT
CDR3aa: CASSLDSPMNTEAFF

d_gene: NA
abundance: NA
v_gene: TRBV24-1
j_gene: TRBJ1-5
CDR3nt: TGTGCCACCAGTGACCCCTCCTCGGGGAGCAATCAGCCCCAGCATTTT
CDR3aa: CATSDPSSGSNQPQHF

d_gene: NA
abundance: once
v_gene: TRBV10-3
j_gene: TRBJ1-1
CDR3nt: TGTGCCACGAGCACTCAGACAGAGACCGCTGAAGCTTTCTTT
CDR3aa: CATSTQTETAEAFF

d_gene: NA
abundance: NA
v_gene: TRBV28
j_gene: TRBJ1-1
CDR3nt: TGTGCCAGCACCAGAACCTCCGGGTCAACTGAAGCTTTCTTT
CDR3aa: CASTRTSGSTEAFF

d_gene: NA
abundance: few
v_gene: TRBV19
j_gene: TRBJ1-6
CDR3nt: TGTGCCAGCTCGACCGGGACCAATTCACCCCTCCACTTT
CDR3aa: CASSTGTNSPLHF

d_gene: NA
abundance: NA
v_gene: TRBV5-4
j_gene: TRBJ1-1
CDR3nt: TGTGCCAGCACCGCTACAGGTATGAACACTGAAGCTTTCTTT
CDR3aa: CASTATGMNTEAFF

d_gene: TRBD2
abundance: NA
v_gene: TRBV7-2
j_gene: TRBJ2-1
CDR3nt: TGTGCCAGCAGCTCACGAGCGGGAGGACCCTACAATGAGCAGTTCTTC
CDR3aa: CASSSRAGGPYNEQFF

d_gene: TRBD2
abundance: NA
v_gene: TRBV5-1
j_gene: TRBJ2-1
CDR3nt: TGCGCCAGCAGCGAGGGAAGACTAGCGGTCTACAATGAGCAGTTCTTC
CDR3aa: CASSEGRLAVYNEQFF

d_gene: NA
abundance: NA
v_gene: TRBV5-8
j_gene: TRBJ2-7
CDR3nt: TGTGCCAGCTGTCTAGGGGGAACGGTTTGCGAGCAGTACTTC
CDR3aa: CASCLGGTVCEQYF

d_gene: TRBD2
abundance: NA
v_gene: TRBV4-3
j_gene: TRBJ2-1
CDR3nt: TGCGCCAGCAGCCAAAATCTAGCGGGAGGGGCCGGTGAGCAGTTCTTC
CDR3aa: CASSQNLAGGAGEQFF

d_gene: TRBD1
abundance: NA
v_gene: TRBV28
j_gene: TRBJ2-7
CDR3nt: TGTGCCAGCAGTTACTCCGACAGGGCCGAGCAGTACTTC
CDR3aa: CASSYSDRAEQYF

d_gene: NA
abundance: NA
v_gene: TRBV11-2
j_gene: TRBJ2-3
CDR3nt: TGTGCCAGCAGCCGATCGACAGACACAGATACGCAGTATTTT
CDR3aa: CASSRSTDTDTQYF

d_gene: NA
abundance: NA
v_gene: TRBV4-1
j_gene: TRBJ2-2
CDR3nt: TGCGCCAGCAGCCAAGGGGGCTTGGACACCGGGGAGCTGTTTTTT
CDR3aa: CASSQGGLDTGELFF

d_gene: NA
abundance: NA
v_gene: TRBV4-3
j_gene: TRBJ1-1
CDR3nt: TGCGCCAGCAGCCAAGTTGGGGGCGCGGGGGGTGAAGCTTTCTTT
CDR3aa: CASSQVGGAGGEAFF

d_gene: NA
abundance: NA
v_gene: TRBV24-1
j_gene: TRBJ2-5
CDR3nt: TGTGCCACCAGTGACTCGCGGGGTCGGGAGACCCAGTACTTC
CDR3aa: CATSDSRGRETQYF